This record looks at one TCR beta chain sequence and its context. The clone's antigen remains unknown. Within one base of it there is no much larger clone, and no base qualities were kept. This entry comes from a study of radiotherapy plus CTLA-4 blockade in lung cancer (dated by TCRdb to between 2018 and 2020). Regarding the research as a whole: Among the enrolled patients, roughly 17% had an objective response, and 31% reached disease control. Overall study outcomes, separate from this receptor: After treatment with radiotherapy and ipilimumab, TCR clones that came from tumors expanded in the peripheral blood. Early dynamic changes in blood T cell clones, together with increased serum interferon-beta after radiation, were reported as the strongest predictors of response.

The study evaluated CTLA-4 blockade (ipilimumab) given together with focal radiation therapy in patients who had chemo-refractory metastatic non-small-cell lung cancer. As encoded in the germline V gene, CDR1 is MGHDK while CDR2 is SYGVNS. At the junction V is shortened by 3 bases and J by 8 bases, with 14 bases in between. The CDR3, from cysteine to phenylalanine, totals 15 residues. Of all the DNA, just the CDR3 is kept, 45 bases in frame from base 1. Preparation of the library involved the immunoSEQ multiplex PCR assay. TCRdb holds this immuneACCESS table with in-frame rearrangements only. Some clones are missing; in checked studies, unresolved V genes explain under half, and the rest has no known cause. The table for this sample lists roughly 46,000 clones; around 69% of them were counted only once. The ten most abundant clones make up roughly 8% of the sample.

The sample consisted of peripheral blood, taken from a patient treated with radiotherapy plus ipilimumab. The receptor comes from a human donor with non-small cell lung cancer who had stable disease on radiotherapy plus ipilimumab. Here the chain combines TRBV25-1 and TRBJ1-6; matching of 5 bases hints at TRBD1 as the D gene. The CDR3 reads CASSDSHRMDSPLHF. The DNA sequence is TGTGCCAGCAGTGACTCTCACAGGATGGATTCACCCCTCCACTTT.